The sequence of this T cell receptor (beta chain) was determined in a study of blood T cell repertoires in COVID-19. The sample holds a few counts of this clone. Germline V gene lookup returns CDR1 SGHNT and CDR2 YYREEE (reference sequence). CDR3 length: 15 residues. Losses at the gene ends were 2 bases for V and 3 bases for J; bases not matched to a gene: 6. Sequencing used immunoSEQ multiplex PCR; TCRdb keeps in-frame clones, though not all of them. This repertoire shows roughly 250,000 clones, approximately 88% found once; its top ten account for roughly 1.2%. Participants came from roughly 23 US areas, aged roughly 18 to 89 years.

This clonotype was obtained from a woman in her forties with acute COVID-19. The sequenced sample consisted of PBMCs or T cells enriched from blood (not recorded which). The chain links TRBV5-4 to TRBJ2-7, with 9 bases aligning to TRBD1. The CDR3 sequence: CASSFPGQGRYEQYF. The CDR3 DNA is TGTGCCAGCAGCTTTCCGGGACAGGGCCGCTACGAGCAGTACTTC.